This is a list of T cell receptor beta chains from one sample in a study of molecular identifiers for immune sequencing clone quantification. TCRdb reprocessed the PCR reads with MiXCR, giving one entry per CDR3 protein. The sample holds some 100,000 distinct CDR3 sequences, around 33% seen once. The material sequenced was naive CD8+ T cells from blood, with Jurkat cell RNA spiked in. These receptor sequences come from a human donor in good health. Some libraries in this study had Jurkat cell RNA spiked in. The CDR3 runs from the conserved cysteine through the conserved F or W. D genes are given only for firm matches. Clone size is not always given. Where it is, it says once, few, many or a class for expanded clones.

clone_size	j_call	cdr3_length	d_call	v_call	cdr3_aa	cdr3_nt
once	TRBJ2-3	13	NA	TRBV19	CASRSDTTATQYF	TGTGCCAGTAGAAGTGACACCACAGCTACGCAGTATTTT
NA	TRBJ2-7	16	TRBD2	TRBV12-3/TRBV12-4	CASRASGSVVYYEQYF	TGTGCCAGCCGTGCTAGCGGGTCCGTGGTTTATTACGAGCAGTACTTC
NA	TRBJ2-6	15	NA	TRBV11-2	CASSSDFLGANVQTF	TGTGCCAGCAGCTCGGACTTTTTAGGGGCCAACGTCCAGACGTTC
NA	TRBJ1-2	14	TRBD1	TRBV5-1	CASSTGQGQYGYTF	TGCGCCAGCAGCACAGGACAGGGCCAGTATGGCTACACCTTC
NA	TRBJ2-1	12	NA	TRBV28	CASSLASNEQFF	TGTGCCAGCAGTTTGGCTAGCAATGAGCAGTTCTTC
NA	TRBJ2-1	12	NA	TRBV6-5	CASTAGKETQFF	TGTGCCAGCACTGCCGGAAAAGAGACCCAGTTCTTC
few	TRBJ2-4	17	NA	TRBV7-9	CASSLGWGAVAKNIQYF	TGTGCCAGCAGCTTAGGCTGGGGGGCAGTCGCCAAAAACATTCAGTACTTC
few	TRBJ2-1	14	NA	TRBV20-1	CSAGHGGSYNEQFF	TGCAGTGCTGGACATGGCGGGTCCTACAATGAGCAGTTCTTC
NA	TRBJ2-1	15	TRBD2	TRBV2	CASRGKRELRNEQFF	TGTGCCAGCAGGGGCAAGCGGGAGTTACGTAATGAGCAGTTCTTC
many	TRBJ2-6	18	TRBD1	TRBV19	CASSNRTGYLSGANVLTF	TGTGCCAGTAGCAACCGGACAGGTTACCTCTCTGGGGCCAACGTCCTGACTTTC
NA	TRBJ2-1	12	NA	TRBV9	CASSGGDNEQFF	TGTGCCAGCAGCGGGGGCGACAATGAGCAGTTCTTC
NA	TRBJ1-5	10	NA	TRBV6-2/TRBV6-3	CACNRQPQHF	TGTGCCTGCAATCGTCAGCCCCAGCATTTT
few	TRBJ2-7	12	NA	TRBV6-6	CASTPPAGEQYF	TGTGCCAGCACCCCTCCGGCCGGGGAGCAGTACTTC
many	TRBJ2-5	16	NA	TRBV7-2	CASSTRGADYQETQYF	TGTGCCAGCAGCACCCGAGGGGCAGACTATCAAGAGACCCAGTACTTC
NA	TRBJ2-1	11	NA	TRBV7-9	CASSPRGVQFF	TGTGCCAGCAGCCCGCGAGGGGTGCAGTTCTTC
NA	TRBJ2-7	14	TRBD1	TRBV7-6	CASSLDDRGYEQYF	TGTGCCAGCAGCTTAGACGACAGGGGGTACGAGCAGTACTTC
many	TRBJ2-6	17	NA	TRBV28	CASREMDSPSGANVLTF	TGTGCCAGCAGGGAAATGGACAGCCCCTCTGGGGCCAACGTCCTGACTTTC
NA	TRBJ1-5	14	NA	TRBV12-3/TRBV12-4	CASMGQNSNQPQHF	TGTGCCAGCATGGGACAAAATAGCAATCAGCCCCAGCATTTT
NA	TRBJ2-1	14	TRBD1	TRBV29-1	CSALTGGRYNEQFF	TGCAGCGCCTTGACAGGGGGCCGATACAATGAGCAGTTCTTC
NA	TRBJ2-1	20	TRBD2	TRBV13	CASSLTPGLGRGSSYNEQIF	TGTGCCAGCAGCTTAACTCCGGGACTAGGGAGAGGGAGCTCCTACAATGAGCAGATCTTC
few	TRBJ1-5	16	NA	TRBV6-2/TRBV6-3	CASSSTRTAVDQPQHF	TGTGCCAGCAGTTCGACGAGGACAGCCGTCGATCAGCCCCAGCATTTT
NA	TRBJ2-7	15	TRBD2	TRBV20-1	CSAREAGGTKVEQYF	TGCAGTGCTAGAGAGGCGGGAGGCACAAAAGTCGAGCAGTACTTC
NA	TRBJ2-7	16	NA	TRBV12-3/TRBV12-4	CASSKTGQWGRYEQYF	TGTGCCAGCAGCAAAACTGGACAGTGGGGCCGCTACGAGCAGTACTTC
many	TRBJ2-7	12	TRBD1	TRBV12-3/TRBV12-4	CASSGTGDEQYF	TGTGCCAGCAGTGGTACAGGGGATGAGCAGTACTTC
NA	TRBJ2-7	13	NA	TRBV2	CASSEALPAEQYF	TGTGCCAGCAGTGAAGCGCTCCCCGCGGAGCAGTACTTC
NA	TRBJ2-1	15	NA	TRBV12-3/TRBV12-4	CASSLGGLSINEQFF	TGTGCCAGCAGCCTAGGTGGACTTTCAATAAATGAGCAGTTCTTC
many	TRBJ2-3	17	TRBD2	TRBV2	CASSEPGLAASTDTQYF	TGTGCCAGCAGTGAACCAGGACTAGCAGCTAGCACAGATACGCAGTATTTT
NA	TRBJ2-5	13	TRBD2	TRBV28	CASTPRGGETQYF	TGTGCCAGCACCCCTCGGGGGGGAGAGACCCAGTACTTC
NA	TRBJ2-7	14	NA	TRBV28	CASSLRDGLYEQYF	TGTGCCAGCAGTTTAAGGGACGGTCTCTACGAGCAGTACTTC
NA	TRBJ2-1	14	NA	TRBV12-3/TRBV12-4	CASSPGRGYNEQFF	TGTGCCAGCAGCCCGGGACGGGGGTACAATGAGCAGTTCTTC
many	TRBJ1-1	14	NA	TRBV12-3/TRBV12-4	CASSLGTENTEAFF	TGTGCCAGCAGTTTGGGGACCGAGAACACTGAAGCTTTCTTT
NA	TRBJ2-1	12	NA	TRBV28	CASSPPPEKQIF	TGTGCCAGCAGTCCACCCCCAGAGAAGCAGATCTTC
NA	TRBJ2-3	18	TRBD2	TRBV19	CASSIGVYLGGMEDTQYF	TGTGCCAGTAGTATCGGTGTCTATTTGGGAGGGATGGAAGATACGCAGTATTTT
few	TRBJ2-3	15	NA	TRBV7-2	CASSPTLSLTDTQYF	TGTGCCAGCAGCCCCACCCTATCCCTCACAGATACGCAGTATTTT
many	TRBJ2-7	12	NA	TRBV20-1	CSAGRGSYEQYF	TGCAGTGCCGGGCGGGGTTCCTACGAGCAGTACTTC
many	TRBJ1-3	14	NA	TRBV12-3/TRBV12-4	CASSATDAGNTIYF	TGTGCCAGCAGTGCGACAGATGCTGGAAACACCATATATTTT
many	TRBJ2-1	11	NA	TRBV11-2	CASILGNEQFF	TGTGCCAGCATCCTGGGGAATGAGCAGTTCTTC
few	TRBJ2-7	13	NA	TRBV6-5	CASSYSREGEQYF	TGTGCCAGCAGTTACTCGCGGGAAGGCGAGCAGTACTTC
NA	TRBJ2-3	14	TRBD2	TRBV10-3	CAIRGTGGADTQYF	TGTGCCATCAGGGGGACTGGGGGGGCAGATACGCAGTATTTT
many	TRBJ1-4	17	NA	TRBV6-5	CASSYSPGGTTNEKLFF	TGTGCCAGCAGTTACTCGCCTGGCGGGACAACTAATGAAAAACTGTTTTTT
NA	TRBJ2-7	15	TRBD2	TRBV5-3	CASSLVREGPYEQYF	TGTGCCAGCAGCTTGGTACGGGAGGGCCCCTACGAGCAGTACTTC
NA	TRBJ2-7	12	NA	TRBV9	CASSGSNYEQYF	TGTGCCAGCAGCGGTTCTAACTACGAGCAGTACTTC
many	TRBJ2-7	15	NA	TRBV6-5	CASRMFTEISYEQYF	TGTGCCAGCAGAATGTTCACGGAGATATCCTACGAGCAGTACTTC
few	TRBJ2-7	14	NA	TRBV14	CASSQGGLAYEQYF	TGTGCCAGCAGCCAAGGAGGGCTAGCCTACGAGCAGTACTTC
many	TRBJ1-1	15	TRBD1	TRBV18	CASSPTGGTNTEAFF	TGTGCCAGCTCACCCACAGGGGGAACGAACACTGAAGCTTTCTTT
NA	TRBJ2-2	12	NA	TRBV12-3/TRBV12-4	CASSPPYEELFF	TGTGCCAGTAGTCCTCCTTACGAGGAGCTGTTTTTT
once	TRBJ2-3	15	NA	TRBV3-1	CASSQEWGPRDTQNF	TGTGCCAGCAGCCAAGAATGGGGCCCCCGGGATACGCAGAATTTT
NA	TRBJ2-1	15	NA	TRBV4-3	CASSQARGSGNEQSF	TGCGCCAGCAGCCAGGCCCGGGGTAGCGGCAATGAGCAGTCCTTC
NA	TRBJ2-3	15	TRBD1	TRBV11-2	CASSEPGQGPDAQYF	TGTGCCAGCAGCGAACCGGGACAGGGACCAGATGCGCAGTATTTT
few	TRBJ2-2	16	NA	TRBV28	CASSATRRGVAGELFF	TGTGCCAGCAGCGCCACTCGTCGGGGAGTAGCCGGGGAGCTGTTTTTT
NA	TRBJ2-3	18	TRBD2	TRBV4-3	CASSQAPRLAGYTDTQYF	TGCGCCAGCAGCCAAGCTCCCCGACTAGCGGGTTACACAGATACGCAGTATTTT
few	TRBJ2-7	14	NA	TRBV11-2	CASSLGWGQYEQYF	TGTGCCAGCAGCTTAGGGTGGGGGCAGTACGAGCAGTACTTC